One sample yielded the 14 T cell receptor beta chains listed below, sequenced in a study of blood T cells in healthy people across ages. Next came a second PCR, run for roughly 7 to 12 cycles, which used a sample-barcoded 5' primer along with a J-beta primer mix. TCRdb re-derived calls from the 5' RACE reads in MiXCR, one entry per CDR3 protein. Here the sample spans approximately 800,000 distinct CDR3 sequences, 56% being singletons. The specimen sequenced was blood. These receptor sequences come from a middle-aged man in good health.

The chain has TRBV2 and TRBJ2-3; 10 positions match TRBD1. The CDR3 runs 14 residues. Germline values: CDR1 SNHLY, CDR2 FYNNEI. After removal of 8 bases from V and 6 bases from J, the junction contained 8 bases not matched to a gene. CDR3 in amino acids: CASGRDRGSDTQYF. The CDR3 bases are TGTGCCAGCGGGCGGGACAGGGGCTCGGATACGCAGTATTTT.

This chain joins TRBV6-2 or TRBV6-3 and TRBJ2-4, with D perhaps TRBD1 (5 bases). The CDR3 extends over 17 amino acids. Trimming left V 5 bases short and J 1 base short, with 18 bases between. Germline loops: CDR1 MNHEY, CDR2 SVGEGT. The CDR3 loop is CASSVRTPRAAKNIQYF. CDR3 coding DNA: TGTGCCAGCAGTGTTAGGACCCCCAGGGCGGCCAAAAACATTCAGTACTTC.

CDR3 sequence: CASSQVASRGIDTQYF. CDR3 nucleotides: TGTGCCAGCAGCCAAGTAGCCAGCCGTGGGATAGATACGCAGTATTTT. The chain combines TRBV3-1 with TRBJ2-3; D unclear. The CDR3 spans 16 residues. The germline CDR1 and CDR2 sequences are LGHDT and YNNKEL (reference sequence). With 1 base removed from V and 5 bases from J, the gap between germline ends came to 16 bases.

This clonotype came up a few times. The rearrangement uses TRBV6-1 and TRBJ2-2; maybe TRBD2 (5 bases). V lost 2 bases to trimming and J lost 7 bases, with 11 bases between them. The germline CDR1 and CDR2 sequences are MNHNS and SASEGT. This CDR3 has 14 residues. CDR3 in amino acids: CASSERSGIGELFF. DNA of the CDR3: TGTGCCAGCAGTGAACGGTCGGGAATCGGGGAGCTGTTTTTT.

The rearrangement links TRBV5-1 to TRBJ1-1; 8 positions agree with TRBD1. This CDR3 has 15 amino acids. Germline CDR1 is SGHRS and CDR2 is YFSETQ. The ends lost 3 bases at V and 0 bases at J; junction bases unmatched: 4. The CDR3 spells CASSWGTGMNTEAFF. The DNA for the CDR3 is TGCGCCAGCAGCTGGGGGACAGGTATGAACACTGAAGCTTTCTTT.

The chain combines TRBV20-1 with TRBJ1-2; 8 bases map to TRBD1. The CDR3 covers 13 residues. Germline V CDR1 and CDR2: DFQATT, SNEGSKA (reference sequence). V gave up 4 bases and J gave up 5 bases; unmatched junction bases: 6. This CDR3 is CSAKDRVVYGYTF. CDR3 bases: TGCAGTGCTAAGGACAGGGTGGTATATGGCTACACCTTC.

V usage is TRBV28 and J usage is TRBJ2-1; TRBD1 is a possible D gene (7 bases). V was shortened by 6 bases and J by 15 bases, with 18 bases between the two germline ends. This CDR3 spans 12 amino acids. CDR1 MDHEN and CDR2 SYDVKM come from the germline V gene. The CDR3 loop reads CASRLGQAGRFF. The CDR3 DNA follows: TGTGCCAGCAGGTTAGGACAGGCGGGAAGGTTCTTC.

V is TRBV20-1 and J is TRBJ2-3; D is uncertain. This CDR3 is built from 11 residues. The V gene's germline CDR1 is DFQATT and CDR2 SNEGSKA (reference sequence). DNA of the CDR3: TGCAGGCCAGTTAGCACAGATACGCAGTATTTT. Protein sequence: CRPVSTDTQYF.

This clonotype was observed a handful of times. The chain employs TRBV7-8 and TRBJ2-7; 13 bases map to TRBD2. The length of the CDR3 is 17 residues. Germline V gene lookup returns CDR1 SGHVS and CDR2 FQNEAQ. V was pared by 1 base and J by 2 bases, with 5 bases of the junction left unmatched. The chain's CDR3 is CASSLVTGLAGTYEQYF. The DNA for the CDR3 is TGTGCCAGCAGCTTAGTCACGGGACTAGCGGGAACCTACGAGCAGTACTTC.

The J gene is TRBJ2-1, the V gene TRBV7-9; D gene unclear. This CDR3 is built from 16 residues. Germline V gene sequence: CDR1 SEHNR, CDR2 FQNEAQ (reference sequence). V lost 3 bases to trimming and J lost 0 bases, with 12 bases between them. The CDR3 reads CASSLSVRSSYNEQFF. The CDR3 region has the DNA TGTGCCAGCAGCTTGTCAGTGAGGAGCTCCTACAATGAGCAGTTCTTC. Filled out from reference TRBV7-9 and TRBJ2-1, the complete variable domain reads DTGVSQNPRHKITKRGQNVTFRCDPISEHNRLYWYRQTLGQGPEFLTYFQNEAQLEKSRLLSDRFSAERPKGSFSTLEIQRTEQGDSAMYLCASSLSVRSSYNEQFFGPGTRLTVL.

The table lists this clonotype with a few counts. The V call is TRBV29-1, the J call TRBJ1-5, with TRBD1 matching over 8 bases. In germline, CDR1 is SQVTM, CDR2 ANQGSEA. The CDR3 is 15 amino acids. The trim removed 4 bases at V and 2 bases at J, leaving 7 bases unmatched. The CDR3 sequence is CSVAPGQGGNQPQHF. The CDR3 DNA reads TGCAGCGTTGCCCCCGGACAGGGAGGCAATCAGCCCCAGCATTTT. Supplemented by reference TRBV29-1 and TRBJ1-5, the full variable domain reads SAVISQKPSRDICQRGTSLTIQCQVDSQVTMMFWYRQQPGQSLTLIATANQGSEATYESGFVIDKFPISRPNLTFSTLTVSNMSPEDSSIYLCSVAPGQGGNQPQHFGDGTRLSIL.

In this sample, this clonotype turned up once. V usage is TRBV6-5 and J usage is TRBJ1-1; D perhaps matches TRBD1 (5 bases). The V end lost 4 bases, the J end lost 0 bases, and 21 bases lay between the germline ends. The germline V gene encodes CDR1 MNHEY and CDR2 SVGAGI. CDR3 size: 18 residues. DNA of the CDR3: TGTGCCAGCAGTTGCTCCCAGGGTCAGGAAGAATTGAACACTGAAGCTTTCTTT. Residues: CASSCSQGQEELNTEAFF.

The V gene is TRBV15, the J gene TRBJ1-6; no reliable D call. Deletions cut 5 bases from V and 4 bases from J, with 12 bases between. Germline V gene sequence: CDR1 LNHNV, CDR2 YYDKDF (reference sequence). The CDR3 has 15 amino acids. CDR3 in amino acids: CATSPTTSYNSPLHF. The DNA for the CDR3 is TGTGCCACCAGCCCGACAACGTCGTATAATTCACCCCTCCACTTT.

J is TRBJ2-3 and V is TRBV11-3, with 7 bases lining up with TRBD2. This CDR3 contains 16 residues. The germline V gene has CDR1 SGHNT and CDR2 YENEEA. V was clipped by 4 bases and J by 0 bases; unmatched bases: 7. CDR3: CASSSPLRGSTDTQYF. Written as DNA, the CDR3 is TGTGCCAGCAGCTCCCCGCTGCGGGGGAGCACAGATACGCAGTATTTT.